This TCR beta chain was sequenced in a study of shared clonotypes between healthy human individuals (dated by TCRdb to about 2020). Regarding the research as a whole: The cohort comprised a couple of women and a few men aged 18 to 49 years. For each donor, CD4 naive and CD4 memory were each run on three plates, CD8 naive on two plates, and CD8 memory on one plate. The study deeply sequenced blood TCR repertoires of five healthy adults to estimate repertoire size and the extent of clonotype sharing between individuals. Libraries were prepared and TCR repertoires were sequenced by different laboratories using diverse techniques, in order to increase sequencing depth and limit assay-specific biases. Per donor, leukapheresis produced somewhere between about 0.9 and 9 billion PBMCs. Overall study results and their limits: Sampling was restricted to blood, and TCR repertoires in tissues likely differ from the TCR repertoires found in blood. Rarefaction of sorted-subset datasets indicated incomplete sequencing despite the large sequencing depth. Based on pairwise subsampling, the degree of clonotype sharing among donors was expected to be affected by sequencing depth. Across a few donors, approximately 5% of naive CD4, 3% to 4% of naive CD8, roughly 2.3% of memory CD4, and approximately 0.4% of memory CD8 clonotypes were shared. Clonotypes shared by all four sorted-subset donors showed higher generation probabilities than non-shared clonotypes. The genetic and exposure-history diversity represented was limited by the small number of donors. Estimated clonotype richness was generally larger for naive than for memory subsets.

With regard to this clone: Its antigen target is currently unknown. Within one base of it there is no much larger clone, and no base qualities were kept.

CD8 naive samples were CD45RO-negative cells positively selected for CCR7, giving a CD45RA+CCR7+ population that excluded TemRA cells. Donors were healthy HIV-negative adults with no recently reported acute infections or vaccinations. Every donor was a Caucasian adult living in Nashville, Tennessee, USA. After blood collection by leukapheresis, PBMCs were isolated using Ficoll-Histopaque density gradient centrifugation and then cryopreserved in the vapor phase of liquid nitrogen. Analytical flow cytometry was used to check the purity and quantity of every magnetically sorted T cell population. Each sorted fraction had its genomic DNA isolated and then quantified by UV absorbance on a Nanodrop 2000c. Using the deep immunoSEQ assay, TCR CDR3 regions were amplified from genomic DNA by multiplex PCR. Extracted genomic DNA from each cell subset was spread evenly across all wells of several immunoSEQ 96-well plates, with each plate serving as a replicate. For sorted subsets, around 200 ng genomic DNA, equal to tens of thousands of T cell genomes, was loaded into each replicate PCR. Purified libraries were quantified with a Qubit 3.0 fluorometer, sized on a Bioanalyzer 2100, and re-quantified with the KAPA Library Quantification kit. Each immunoSEQ 96-well plate was sequenced on its own single-read 150-cycle Illumina NextSeq 550 flow cell. In the authors' own workflow: Because the immunoSEQ output held only junctional sequences and lacked quality scores, the filtering could not match the filtering applied to full-length reads. Sequences were annotated with PyIR, a Python wrapper for IgBLAST v1.9, and V/J genes and CDR3 were assigned using IMGT germline references. Any read was removed if the V/J assignment was weak (E-value above 1e-6), the CDR3 was missing, or the read contained stop codons, out-of-frame junctions, or ambiguous translated residues. V3J clonotypes were defined as sequences sharing an identical inferred V gene, J gene, and CDR3 amino acid sequence. The percentage overlap between two repertoires was calculated by dividing the number of shared unique clonotypes by the size of the smaller repertoire. RTK rarefaction, the Chao1 estimator, and Recon v2.1 estimates of unobserved clonotypes were used to assess repertoire richness. Generation probabilities were computed with OLGA for all TCRbeta clonotypes obtained by the gDNA method from a few donors. In its TCRdb copy, this immuneACCESS table keeps in-frame sequences only and misses some clones. Where compared with another copy, unresolved V genes explain less than half of these, and the others have no known cause. V and J calls and clone size are given by that table; D and trimming were obtained from the DNA. A total of around 2,000,000 clones appear in this sample, about 93% of them only once. The ten largest account for under 2% of the sample.

The origin of this receptor is a man between 18 and 29 years old in good health. Some clones in this sample may be carry-over from other donors' samples. The sequencing sample was made of naive CD8+ T cells from PBMCs. Interpreted using the paper, the cell subset or site label stands for: CD45RA+CCR7+.

The CDR3 region reads CASSKADSDGYTF. Read as DNA, the sequence is TGTGCCAGCAGCAAAGCGGACTCCGATGGCTACACCTTC. This chain joins TRBV21-1 to TRBJ1-2. TRBV21-1 is noted as a pseudogene. Taken from cysteine to phenylalanine, the CDR3 has 13 residues. Only the CDR3 part of the read is kept: 39 bases, read in frame from the first base.